This TCR beta chain was sequenced in a study of blood T cell repertoires in COVID-19. Study summary: Collection of acute and convalescent COVID-19 samples took place in the United States, Italy and Spain. Sources were T cells, B-cell-depleted T cells, or PBMCs; the material itself was cDNA or gDNA.

V gave up 2 bases and J gave up 4 bases; unmatched junction bases: 9. Germline CDR1 MNHEY, CDR2 SMNVEV (reference sequence). The CDR3 has 16 residues. In the authors' workflow: Estimation of nucleated cell counts was performed using reference gene primer amplification. The protocol was immunoSEQ multiplex PCR, while the TCRdb copy is restricted to in-frame clones and leaves out a portion. V and J calls plus clone size are reproduced from that table; the DNA served to infer D and trimming. The sample contains under 200,000 clones, roughly 88% of which appear only once. Sample: peripheral blood. This receptor was taken from a woman of 80 years or more with active or convalescent COVID-19. The rearrangement uses TRBV27 and TRBJ2-5, with 8 nucleotides matching TRBD1. The CDR3 loop reads CASSLKVTGAGETQYF. DNA for the CDR3: TGTGCCAGCAGTTTAAAAGTGACAGGGGCTGGAGAGACCCAGTACTTC.